What follows are 29 T cell receptor beta chains derived from one specimen sequenced in a study of T cell changes during pregnancy in multiple sclerosis. TCRdb's table, derived via immunoSEQ multiplex PCR, lists solely in-frame clones and lacks some. The repertoire includes approximately 53,000 clones, 92% of them detected once, and under 0.95% sits in the top ten. The sample here was CD4+ T cells from peripheral blood mononuclear cells, taken in the third trimester of pregnancy. The source is a female donor with multiple sclerosis, enrolled in a pregnancy study.

V is TRBV9 and J is TRBJ1-6; 8 bases map to TRBD1. The ends lost 4 bases at V and 10 bases at J; junction bases unmatched: 10. Germline V gene data show CDR1 as SGDLS and CDR2 as YYNGEE. This CDR3 has 15 amino acids. CDR3 region: CASSPRGQGWSPLHF. The CDR3 DNA reads as TGTGCCAGCAGCCCCAGGGGGCAGGGGTGGTCACCCCTCCACTTT.

The chain is built from TRBV19 and TRBJ2-5, with 10 bases lining up with TRBD2. The CDR3 is 15 amino acids. Looked up from germline, CDR1 is LNHDA and CDR2 is SQIVND (reference sequence). J was trimmed by 5 bases and V by 5 bases; bases with no gene match: 8. The CDR3 loop is CASSDPGLARETQYF. CDR3 DNA: TGTGCCAGTAGTGATCCGGGACTAGCGAGGGAGACCCAGTACTTC.

The genes are TRBV7-7 and TRBJ1-1; D is ambiguous. The CDR3 extends over 13 amino acids. V lost 5 bases and J lost 4, with 11 bases in between. The germline CDR1 and CDR2 sequences are SSHAT and FNYEAQ (reference sequence). CDR3 in DNA: TGTGCCAGCAGCGCAGCCGAGGGCACTGAAGCTTTCTTT. Protein sequence: CASSAAEGTEAFF.

The chain combines TRBV4-3 with TRBJ1-6; perhaps TRBD1 as D (6 bases). The germline V and J ends were trimmed by 3 bases and 6 bases, with 21 bases remaining between them. This CDR3 is 18 amino acids long. Germline V lookup: CDR1 LGHNA, CDR2 YSLEER. CDR3 region: CASSHSPPGGRGNSPLHF. CDR3 nucleotide sequence: TGCGCCAGCAGCCACTCCCCCCCAGGAGGCAGGGGTAATTCACCCCTCCACTTT.

This clone was seen just once. This chain joins TRBV7-2 and TRBJ2-2; D remains ambiguous. The CDR3 contains 14 residues. Germline CDR1 and CDR2: SGHTA and FQGNSA. Trimming shortened V by 5 bases and J by 1 base, and 8 bases separated the two germline ends. CDR3: CASSRALNTGELFF. DNA of the CDR3: TGTGCCAGCAGCCGCGCCCTGAACACCGGGGAGCTGTTTTTT.

This chain joins TRBV6-1 and TRBJ1-5; 9 positions agree with TRBD1. Germline CDR1 is MNHNS and CDR2 is SASEGT. The length of the CDR3 is 15 residues. With V trimmed by 3 bases and J by 6 bases, 6 bases remained unmatched. CDR3 bases: TGTGCCAGCAGTGACTTACAGGGGGCTCTTCAGCCCCAGCATTTT. Its translation is CASSDLQGALQPQHF.

This sequence joins TRBV5-6 and TRBJ1-2, with 9 bases that match TRBD1. Trimming cost V 1 base and J 8 bases; bases outside gene matches: 9. CDR3 length: 15 amino acids. The V gene's germline CDR1 is SGHDT and CDR2 YYEEEE. The CDR3 region has the DNA TGTGCCAGCAGCTTGTACCCCGGGACAGGGCGCGGCTACACCTTC. Amino acid sequence: CASSLYPGTGRGYTF.

V and J are TRBV7-9 and TRBJ1-6; no definite D call. Germline lookup yields CDR1 SEHNR and CDR2 FQNEAQ (reference sequence). Trimming removed 1 base at V and 5 bases at J, with 6 bases between. The CDR3 runs to 14 residues. The CDR3 DNA follows: TGTGCCAGCAGCTTAGGAGGCGATAATTCACCCCTCCACTTT. Residues: CASSLGGDNSPLHF.

The rearrangement uses TRBV4-3 and TRBJ2-7; the match to TRBD1 covers 9 bases. Germline V lookup: CDR1 LGHNA, CDR2 YSLEER. This CDR3 has 16 residues. Trimming removed 1 base from V and 2 bases from J; junction bases left unmatched: 6. CDR3 loop: CASSQGTGQGAYEQYF. The DNA for the CDR3 is TGCGCCAGCAGCCAAGGAACGGGACAGGGAGCCTACGAGCAGTACTTC.

Comment on this clone: The junction departs from germline at one end; a sequencing error may be responsible. The rearrangement joins TRBV7-7 to TRBJ2-5; TRBD2 might be the D (7 bases). The CDR3 covers 17 residues. CDR1 and CDR2 (germline): SSHAT, FNYEAQ (reference sequence). The CDR3 is CASSLGGPGGSQETQYF. The CDR3 DNA sequence: TGTGCTAGCAGCTTAGGGGGTCCGGGGGGCTCACAAGAGACCCAGTACTTC. Combining the CDR3 with reference TRBV7-7 and TRBJ2-5 gives the whole variable domain GAGVSQSPRYKVTKRGQDVTLRCDPISSHATLYWYQQALGQGPEFLTYFNYEAQPDKSGLPSDRFSAERPEGSISTLTIQRTEQRDSAMYRCASSLGGPGGSQETQYFGPGTRLLVL.

J is TRBJ2-3 and V is TRBV7-2, with 9 positions matching TRBD2. This CDR3 is built from 17 residues. J was trimmed by 5 bases and V by 1 base; bases with no gene match: 10. Germline lookup yields CDR1 SGHTA and CDR2 FQGNSA. CDR3: CASSLDGGGAGGDTQYF. The CDR3 region has the DNA TGTGCCAGCAGCTTAGACGGCGGGGGGGCCGGTGGAGATACGCAGTATTTT.

This clone was seen only once. CDR3 in amino acids: CASSPQGQGPTDTQYF. CDR3 bases: TGTGCCAGCAGCCCCCAGGGACAGGGACCCACAGATACGCAGTATTTT. V usage is TRBV21-1 and J usage is TRBJ2-3; TRBD1, the D gene given by the table, was not confirmed from the DNA. TRBV21-1 is designated a pseudogene. The CDR3 covers 16 residues.

In this sample, this clone turned up once. This chain connects TRBV2 to TRBJ1-5; TRBD1 might be the D (6 bases). There are 14 residues in the CDR3. Germline-derived CDR1 and CDR2 are SNHLY and FYNNEI. Trimming took 6 bases from V and 5 from J, leaving 14 bases between them. The CDR3 DNA reads TGTGCCAGCAGGGTACAGGGACGGGATCAGCCCCAGCATTTT. Residues: CASRVQGRDQPQHF.

The genes are TRBV6-5 and TRBJ2-1, with 7 positions matching TRBD1. Germline assignment: CDR1 MNHEY and CDR2 SVGAGI. The CDR3 totals 14 residues. Trimming took 2 bases from V and 7 from J; bases not matched to a gene: 5. DNA of the CDR3: TGTGCCAGCAGTTACACTAGGGGGCGGAATGAGCAGTTCTTC. Protein sequence: CASSYTRGRNEQFF.

Here the CDR3 DNA reads TGTGCCAGCAGCCACACTTCATATGGCTACACCTTC. It translates to CASSHTSYGYTF. The V gene is TRBV4-2, the J gene TRBJ1-2; no reliable D call. The V gene lost 3 bases and the J gene lost 5 bases, with 7 bases spanning the gap. In germline, CDR1 is LGHNA, CDR2 YNFKEQ. The CDR3 sequence is 12 residues long.

This chain connects TRBV7-2 to TRBJ2-4; weak D call: TRBD2 (5 bases). Germline V gene lookup returns CDR1 SGHTA and CDR2 FQGNSA. The CDR3 is made up of 15 amino acids. V was shortened by 5 bases and J by 0 bases, with 11 bases between the two germline ends. The CDR3 DNA is TGTGCCAGCAGCAACGACGGACTAGCCAAAAACATTCAGTACTTC. It is translated as CASSNDGLAKNIQYF.

V is TRBV5-6 and J is TRBJ2-1, with D hard to call. The V gene lost 0 bases and the J gene lost 5 bases, with 6 bases spanning the gap. The germline V gene has CDR1 SGHDT and CDR2 YYEEEE. The CDR3 extends over 13 amino acids. The CDR3 protein is CASSLVSDNEQFF. CDR3 sequence (DNA): TGTGCCAGCAGCTTGGTGTCAGACAATGAGCAGTTCTTC. The whole variable domain, remainder taken from reference TRBV5-6 and TRBJ2-1, is DAGVTQSPTHLIKTRGQQVTLRCSPKSGHDTVSWYQQALGQGPQFIFQYYEEEERQRGNFPDRFSGHQFPNYSSELNVNALLLGDSALYLCASSLVSDNEQFFGPGTRLTVL.

V usage is TRBV9 and J usage is TRBJ2-1; D ambiguous. Trimming pared 0 bases from V and 5 bases from J, leaving 12 bases between. The CDR3 has 15 amino acids. CDR1 SGDLS and CDR2 YYNGEE come from the germline V gene. The CDR3 nucleotides read TGTGCCAGCAGCGTAGGGCTTGGCTTTGACAATGAGCAGTTCTTC. Residues: CASSVGLGFDNEQFF.

The chain couples TRBV14 to TRBJ1-1; D call uncertain. Trimming took 5 bases from V and 4 from J, leaving 11 bases between them. Germline V gene data show CDR1 as SGHDN and CDR2 as FVKESK. This CDR3 contains 13 residues. CDR3 residues: CASSSSLSTEAFF. Here the CDR3 DNA reads TGTGCCAGCAGCAGTTCCCTCAGCACTGAAGCTTTCTTT.

The rearrangement joins TRBV7-2 to TRBJ2-3, with 9 bases fitting TRBD2. Germline trimming cut 1 base from V and 2 bases from J; bases unmatched to any gene: 4. Germline CDR1 SGHTA, CDR2 FQGNSA. CDR3 length: 16 amino acids. The CDR3 DNA sequence: TGTGCCAGCAGCTTAGGGCTAGCGGGGTTCACAGATACGCAGTATTTT. As protein: CASSLGLAGFTDTQYF.

The rearrangement uses TRBV4-2 and TRBJ2-4; D call uncertain. The CDR3 spans 16 residues. Trimming removed 0 bases from V and 7 bases from J, with 16 bases in between. CDR1 is LGHNA and CDR2 is YNFKEQ in the germline V gene. As DNA, the CDR3 is TGTGCCAGCAGCCAAGAAGTTGCTAGTCAGTGGAACATTCAGTACTTC. Amino acid sequence: CASSQEVASQWNIQYF.

The rearrangement joins TRBV30 to TRBJ2-2; D perhaps matches TRBD1 (6 bases). Germline V gives CDR1 GTSNPN, CDR2 SVGIG (reference sequence). The germline V and J ends were trimmed by 7 bases and 7 bases, with 13 bases remaining between them. The CDR3 consists of 12 residues. CDR3: CALQGSHGELFF. The CDR3 nucleotides are TGTGCCTTACAGGGTTCCCACGGGGAGCTGTTTTTT.

This clone was seen only once. The chain couples TRBV18 to TRBJ2-3; D is perhaps TRBD2 (6 bases). Germline CDR1 and CDR2: KGHSH and LQKENI. Trimming cost V 9 bases and J 2 bases, with 27 bases left between them. The CDR3 is made up of 18 amino acids. For the CDR3, the DNA is TGTGCCAGTGTCGAAAGGTTTGGAGCGGGCCTCAACACAGATACGCAGTATTTT. It is translated as CASVERFGAGLNTDTQYF.

The rearrangement joins TRBV11-3 to TRBJ2-1; 9 bases agree with TRBD1. The CDR3 covers 15 residues. V shed 4 bases, J shed 5 bases, and the junction held 6 bases outside the gene matches. CDR1 is SGHNT and CDR2 is YENEEA in the germline V gene. CDR3 sequence reads: CASSSRDRVHNEQFF. As DNA, the CDR3 is TGTGCCAGCAGCTCCCGGGACAGGGTCCACAATGAGCAGTTCTTC. The variable domain in full, completed from reference TRBV11-3 and TRBJ2-1, reads EAGVVQSPRYKIIEKKQPVAFWCNPISGHNTLYWYLQNLGQGPELLIRYENEEAVDDSQLPKDRFSAERLKGVDSTLKIQPAELGDSAVYLCASSSRDRVHNEQFFGPGTRLTVL.

The rearrangement uses TRBV6-1 and TRBJ1-5; D might be TRBD1 (5 bases). The CDR3 spans 15 residues. V dropped 2 bases and J dropped 5 bases, with 13 bases sitting between them. The germline V gene has CDR1 MNHNS and CDR2 SASEGT. CDR3 region: CASSEIAREHQPQHF. In DNA form, the CDR3 reads TGTGCCAGCAGTGAAATCGCCAGGGAACATCAGCCCCAGCATTTT.

The chain employs TRBV5-1 and TRBJ1-2, with D tentatively TRBD1 (6 bases). Trimming pared 3 bases from V and 8 bases from J, leaving 20 bases between. The CDR3 extends over 15 amino acids. CDR1 is SGHRS and CDR2 is YFSETQ in the germline V gene. CDR3 sequence reads: CASSSDSTVPSGYTF. The DNA of the CDR3 is TGCGCCAGCAGCTCGGACAGTACCGTTCCATCCGGCTACACCTTC.

The V call is TRBV19, the J call TRBJ2-3, with 8 bases lining up with TRBD1. This CDR3 spans 15 amino acids. Unmatched junction bases numbered 10, after V lost 5 bases and J lost 6 bases. Germline assignment: CDR1 LNHDA and CDR2 SQIVND (reference sequence). CDR3 sequence reads: CASSPRDRGRDTQYF. For the CDR3, the DNA is TGTGCCAGTAGTCCTCGAGACAGGGGTAGGGATACGCAGTATTTT.

This chain joins TRBV5-1 and TRBJ2-5; the D gene is possibly TRBD1 (7 bases). The germline V and J ends were trimmed by 4 bases and 3 bases, with 16 bases remaining between them. CDR1 and CDR2 (germline): SGHRS, YFSETQ. The CDR3 has 15 residues. CDR3 loop: CASSTGGTAKETQYF. The CDR3 nucleotides are TGCGCCAGCAGCACTGGCGGGACAGCGAAAGAGACCCAGTACTTC.

CDR3 region: CASSLGQGSGAISYEQYF. The CDR3 coding sequence is TGTGCCAGCAGCTTAGGACAGGGTTCGGGGGCAATCTCCTACGAGCAGTACTTC. V usage is TRBV11-2 and J usage is TRBJ2-7; D perhaps matches TRBD1 (7 bases). This CDR3 region has 18 residues. V dropped 1 base and J dropped 0 bases, with 19 bases sitting between them. Germline CDR1 is SGHAT and CDR2 is FQNNGV.